This TCR beta chain was observed in a study of blood T cells in healthy people across ages. Whole-study findings and limits: The study regarded diversity estimates from one million T cells as underestimates.

Germline loops: CDR1 LGHDT, CDR2 YNNKEL (reference sequence). CDR3 size: 14 residues. The authors ran a second PCR of roughly 7 to 11 cycles using a sample-barcoded 5' primer and a J-beta primer mix. MiXCR was run by TCRdb on the 5' RACE reads, yielding one entry per CDR3 protein. The sample holds some 890,000 distinct CDR3 sequences, roughly 28% seen once. Of note for this clonotype: Its antigen is as yet unknown.

Another study also made use of these data, one on T cells of mothers and their children.

The receptor comes from a middle-aged woman in good health. This sequence joins TRBV3-1 and TRBJ2-4; D ambiguous. The J call is in doubt because the DNA end fits TRBJ2-7 better. Sequencing was performed on blood. CDR3 DNA sequence: TGTGCCAGCAGCCCACAATCCTCCTTCTACGAGCAGTACTTC. Amino acid sequence: CASSPQSSFYEQYF.